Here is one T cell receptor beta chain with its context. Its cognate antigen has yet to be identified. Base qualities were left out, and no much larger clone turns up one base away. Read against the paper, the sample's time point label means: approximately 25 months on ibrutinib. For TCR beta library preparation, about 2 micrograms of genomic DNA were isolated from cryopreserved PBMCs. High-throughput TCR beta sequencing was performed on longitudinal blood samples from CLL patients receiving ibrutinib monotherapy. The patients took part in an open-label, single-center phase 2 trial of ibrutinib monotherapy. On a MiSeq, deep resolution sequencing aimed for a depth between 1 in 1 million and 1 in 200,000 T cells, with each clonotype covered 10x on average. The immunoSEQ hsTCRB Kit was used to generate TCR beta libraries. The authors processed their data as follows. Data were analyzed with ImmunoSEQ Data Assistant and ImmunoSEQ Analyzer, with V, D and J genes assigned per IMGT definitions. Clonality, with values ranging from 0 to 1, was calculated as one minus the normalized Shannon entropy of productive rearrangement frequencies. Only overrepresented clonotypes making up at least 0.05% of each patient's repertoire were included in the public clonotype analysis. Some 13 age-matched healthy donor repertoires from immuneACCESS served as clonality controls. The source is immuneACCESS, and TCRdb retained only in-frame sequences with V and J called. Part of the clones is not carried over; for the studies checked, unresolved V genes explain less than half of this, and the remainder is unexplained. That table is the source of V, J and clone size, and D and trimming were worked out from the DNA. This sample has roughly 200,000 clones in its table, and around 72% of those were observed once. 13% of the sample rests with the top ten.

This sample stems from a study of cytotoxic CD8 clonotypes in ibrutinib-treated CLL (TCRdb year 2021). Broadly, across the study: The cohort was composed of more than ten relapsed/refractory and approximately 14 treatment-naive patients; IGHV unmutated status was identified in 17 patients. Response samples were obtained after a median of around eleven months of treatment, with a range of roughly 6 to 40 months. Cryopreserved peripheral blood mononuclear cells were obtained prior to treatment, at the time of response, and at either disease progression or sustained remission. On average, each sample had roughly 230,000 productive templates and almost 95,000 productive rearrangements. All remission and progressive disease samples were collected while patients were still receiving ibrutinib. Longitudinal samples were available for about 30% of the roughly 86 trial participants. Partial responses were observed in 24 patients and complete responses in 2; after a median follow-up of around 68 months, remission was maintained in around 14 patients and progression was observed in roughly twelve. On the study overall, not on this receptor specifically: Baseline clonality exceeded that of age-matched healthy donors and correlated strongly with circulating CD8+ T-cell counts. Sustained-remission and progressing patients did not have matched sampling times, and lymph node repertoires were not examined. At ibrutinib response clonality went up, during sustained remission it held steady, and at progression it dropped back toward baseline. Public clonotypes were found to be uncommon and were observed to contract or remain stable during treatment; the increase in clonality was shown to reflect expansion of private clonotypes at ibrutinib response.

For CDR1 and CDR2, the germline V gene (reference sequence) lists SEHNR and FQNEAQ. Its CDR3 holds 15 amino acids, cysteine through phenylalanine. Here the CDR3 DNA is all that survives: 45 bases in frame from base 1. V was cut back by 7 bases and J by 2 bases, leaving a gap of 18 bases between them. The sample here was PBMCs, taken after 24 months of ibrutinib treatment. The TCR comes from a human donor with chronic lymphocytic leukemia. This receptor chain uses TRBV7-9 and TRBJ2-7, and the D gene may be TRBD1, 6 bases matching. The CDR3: CASILSPTGAYEQYF. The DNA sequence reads TGTGCCAGCATCCTTTCACCGACAGGCGCCTACGAGCAGTACTTC. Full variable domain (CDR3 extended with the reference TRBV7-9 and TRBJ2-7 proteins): DTGVSQNPRHKITKRGQNVTFRCDPISEHNRLYWYRQTLGQGPEFLTYFQNEAQLEKSRLLSDRFSAERPKGSFSTLEIQRTEQGDSAMYLCASILSPTGAYEQYFGPGTRLTVT.